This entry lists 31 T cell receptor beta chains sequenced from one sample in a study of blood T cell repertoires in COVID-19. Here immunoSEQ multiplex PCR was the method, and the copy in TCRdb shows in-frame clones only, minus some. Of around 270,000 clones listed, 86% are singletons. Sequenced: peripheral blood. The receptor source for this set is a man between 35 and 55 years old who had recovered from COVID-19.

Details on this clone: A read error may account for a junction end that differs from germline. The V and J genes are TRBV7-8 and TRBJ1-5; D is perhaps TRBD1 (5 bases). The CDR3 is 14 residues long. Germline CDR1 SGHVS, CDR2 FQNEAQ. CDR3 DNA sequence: TGTGTCAGCAGCTTTCAGGGAGGGAACCAGCCCCAGCATTTT. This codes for CVSSFQGGNQPQHF.

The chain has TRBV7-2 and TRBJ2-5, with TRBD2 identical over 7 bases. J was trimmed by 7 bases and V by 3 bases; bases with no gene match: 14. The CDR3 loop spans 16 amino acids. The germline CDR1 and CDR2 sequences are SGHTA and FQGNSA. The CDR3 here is CASSLSPLGGSGTQYF. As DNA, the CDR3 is TGTGCCAGCAGCTTGTCCCCGCTGGGGGGGTCGGGGACCCAGTACTTC.

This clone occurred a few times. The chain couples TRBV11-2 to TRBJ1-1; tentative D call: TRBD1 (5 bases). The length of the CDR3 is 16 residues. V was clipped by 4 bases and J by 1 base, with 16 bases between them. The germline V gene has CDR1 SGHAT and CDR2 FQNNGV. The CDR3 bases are TGTGCCAGCAGCTCGTATAGGTCCCAGGGGAACACTGAAGCTTTCTTT. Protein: CASSSYRSQGNTEAFF.

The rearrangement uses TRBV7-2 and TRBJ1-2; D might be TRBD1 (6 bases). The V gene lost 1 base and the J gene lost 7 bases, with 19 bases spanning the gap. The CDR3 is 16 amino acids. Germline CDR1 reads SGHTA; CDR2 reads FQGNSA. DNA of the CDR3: TGTGCCAGCAGCTTAGTTGGGACATCAGTAGTAGGTGGCTACACCTTC. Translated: CASSLVGTSVVGGYTF.

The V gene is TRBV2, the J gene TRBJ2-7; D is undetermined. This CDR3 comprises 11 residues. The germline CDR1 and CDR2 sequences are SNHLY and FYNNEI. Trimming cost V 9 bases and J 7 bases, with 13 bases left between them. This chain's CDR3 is CASSDPGEQYF. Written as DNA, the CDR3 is TGTGCCAGTTCAGACCCCGGGGAGCAGTACTTC.

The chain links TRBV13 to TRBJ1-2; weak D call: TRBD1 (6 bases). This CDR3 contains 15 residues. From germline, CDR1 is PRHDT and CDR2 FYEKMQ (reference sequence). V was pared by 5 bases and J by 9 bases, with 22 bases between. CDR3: CASSRRAGHGSSYTF. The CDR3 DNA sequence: TGTGCCAGCAGCCGTAGAGCGGGACACGGAAGCAGCTACACCTTC.

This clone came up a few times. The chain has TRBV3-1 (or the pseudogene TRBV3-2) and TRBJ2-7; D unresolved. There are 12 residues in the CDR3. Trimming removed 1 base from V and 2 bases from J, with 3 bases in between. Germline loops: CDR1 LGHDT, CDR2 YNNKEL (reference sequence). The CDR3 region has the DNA TGTGCCAGCAGCCAAGGGCCCTACGAGCAGTACTTC. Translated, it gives CASSQGPYEQYF.

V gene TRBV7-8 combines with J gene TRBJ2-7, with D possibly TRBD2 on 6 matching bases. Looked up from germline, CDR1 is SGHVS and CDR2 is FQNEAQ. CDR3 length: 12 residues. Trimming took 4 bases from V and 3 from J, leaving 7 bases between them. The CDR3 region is CASSSGLYEQYF. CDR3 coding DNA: TGTGCCAGCAGCTCGGGACTCTACGAGCAGTACTTC.

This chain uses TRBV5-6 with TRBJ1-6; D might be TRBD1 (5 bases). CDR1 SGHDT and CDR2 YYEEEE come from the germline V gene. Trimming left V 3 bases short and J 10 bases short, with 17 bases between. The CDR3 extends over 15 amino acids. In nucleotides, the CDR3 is TGTGCCAGCAGCTCCAGGGTATTGTCGAAATCACCCCTCCACTTT. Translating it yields CASSSRVLSKSPLHF.

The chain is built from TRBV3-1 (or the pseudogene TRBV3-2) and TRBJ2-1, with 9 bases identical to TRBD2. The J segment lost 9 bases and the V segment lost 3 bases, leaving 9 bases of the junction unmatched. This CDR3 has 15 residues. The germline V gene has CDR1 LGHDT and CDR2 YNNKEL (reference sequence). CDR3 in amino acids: CASSHETSGLGEQFF. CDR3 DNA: TGTGCCAGCAGCCATGAGACTAGCGGTCTAGGTGAGCAGTTCTTC.

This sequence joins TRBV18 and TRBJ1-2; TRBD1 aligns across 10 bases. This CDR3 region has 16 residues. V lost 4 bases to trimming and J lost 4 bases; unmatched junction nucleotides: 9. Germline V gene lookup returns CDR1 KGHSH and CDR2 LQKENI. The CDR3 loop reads CASSRAQRDRGYGYTF. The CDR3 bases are TGTGCCAGCTCACGGGCGCAAAGGGACAGGGGCTATGGCTACACCTTC.

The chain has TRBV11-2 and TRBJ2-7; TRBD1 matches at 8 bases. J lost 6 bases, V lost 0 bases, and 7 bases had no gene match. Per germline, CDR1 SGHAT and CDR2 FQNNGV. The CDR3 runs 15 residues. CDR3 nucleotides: TGTGCCAGCAGCTTAGATTTCGACAGGGGCGGCGAGCAGTACTTC. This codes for CASSLDFDRGGEQYF.

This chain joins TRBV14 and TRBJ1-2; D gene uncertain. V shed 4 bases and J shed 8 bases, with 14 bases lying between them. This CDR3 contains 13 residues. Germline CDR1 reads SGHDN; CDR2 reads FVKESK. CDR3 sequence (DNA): TGTGCCAGCAGCCCAACGAGGGCGGGAGGCTACACCTTC. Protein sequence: CASSPTRAGGYTF.

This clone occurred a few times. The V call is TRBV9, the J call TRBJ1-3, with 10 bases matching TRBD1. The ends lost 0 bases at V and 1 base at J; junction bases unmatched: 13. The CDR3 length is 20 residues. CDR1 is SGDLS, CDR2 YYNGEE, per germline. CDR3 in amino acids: CASSVVPGQGITGSGNTIYF. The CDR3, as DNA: TGTGCCAGCAGCGTAGTCCCGGGACAGGGGATTACCGGTTCTGGAAACACCATATATTTT.

The CDR3 reads CASSQGGRYSYNEQFF. The CDR3 DNA follows: TGCGCCAGCAGCCAAGGGGGGAGGTACTCCTACAATGAGCAGTTCTTC. This chain links TRBV4-3 with TRBJ2-1, with D possibly TRBD2 on 6 matching bases. The V gene's germline CDR1 is LGHNA and CDR2 YSLEER. Trimming shortened V by 1 base and J by 0 bases, and 10 bases separated the two germline ends. The CDR3 runs 16 residues.

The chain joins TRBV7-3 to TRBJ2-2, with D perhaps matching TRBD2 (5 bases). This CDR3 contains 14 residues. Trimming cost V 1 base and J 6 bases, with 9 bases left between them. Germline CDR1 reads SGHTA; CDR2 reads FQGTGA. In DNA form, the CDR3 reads TGTGCCAGCAGCTTAAACGGGGTTGCCGGGGAGCTGTTTTTT. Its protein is CASSLNGVAGELFF.

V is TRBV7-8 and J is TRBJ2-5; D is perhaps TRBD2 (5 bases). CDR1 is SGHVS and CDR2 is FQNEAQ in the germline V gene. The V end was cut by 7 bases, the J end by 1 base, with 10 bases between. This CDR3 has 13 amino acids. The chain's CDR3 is CASMRLIQETQYF. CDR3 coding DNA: TGTGCCAGCATGAGACTAATCCAAGAGACCCAGTACTTC.

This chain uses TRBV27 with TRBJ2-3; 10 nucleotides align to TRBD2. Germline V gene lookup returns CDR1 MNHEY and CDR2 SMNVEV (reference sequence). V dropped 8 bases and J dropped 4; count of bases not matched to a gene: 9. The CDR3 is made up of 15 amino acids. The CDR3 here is CASGAAGGPSDTQYF. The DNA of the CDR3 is TGTGCCAGCGGGGCAGCGGGAGGGCCTTCAGATACGCAGTATTTT.

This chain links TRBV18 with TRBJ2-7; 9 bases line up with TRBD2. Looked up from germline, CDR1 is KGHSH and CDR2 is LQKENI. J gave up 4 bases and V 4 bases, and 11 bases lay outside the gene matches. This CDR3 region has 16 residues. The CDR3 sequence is CASSQFSSGAPYEQYF. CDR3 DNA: TGTGCCAGCTCACAGTTCTCTAGCGGGGCCCCATACGAGCAGTACTTC.

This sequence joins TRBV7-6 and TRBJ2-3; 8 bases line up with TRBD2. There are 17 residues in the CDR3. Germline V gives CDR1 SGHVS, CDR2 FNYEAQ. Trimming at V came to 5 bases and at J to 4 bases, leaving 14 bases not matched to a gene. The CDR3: CASSIERRGGAADTQYF. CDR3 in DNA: TGTGCCAGCAGCATCGAGCGACGGGGGGGGGCTGCAGATACGCAGTATTTT.

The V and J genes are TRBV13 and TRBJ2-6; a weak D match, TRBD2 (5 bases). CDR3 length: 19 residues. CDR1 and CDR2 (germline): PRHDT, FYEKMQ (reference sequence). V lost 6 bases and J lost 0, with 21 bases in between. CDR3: CASSQRLNPINSGANVLTF. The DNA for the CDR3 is TGTGCCAGCAGTCAGAGACTAAATCCAATCAACTCTGGGGCCAACGTCCTGACTTTC.

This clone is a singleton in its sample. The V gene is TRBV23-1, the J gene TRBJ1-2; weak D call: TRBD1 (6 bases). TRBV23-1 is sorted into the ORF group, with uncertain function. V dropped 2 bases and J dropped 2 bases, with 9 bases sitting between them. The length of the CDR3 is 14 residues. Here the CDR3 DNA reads TGCGCCAGCAGTCAAAAGGGGGACAACTATGGCTACACCTTC. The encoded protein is CASSQKGDNYGYTF.

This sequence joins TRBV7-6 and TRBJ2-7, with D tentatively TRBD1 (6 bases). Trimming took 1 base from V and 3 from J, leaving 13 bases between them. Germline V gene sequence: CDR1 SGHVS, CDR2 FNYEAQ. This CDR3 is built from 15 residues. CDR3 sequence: CASSLGKGGIYEQYF. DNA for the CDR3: TGTGCCAGCAGCTTAGGTAAAGGGGGTATCTACGAGCAGTACTTC.

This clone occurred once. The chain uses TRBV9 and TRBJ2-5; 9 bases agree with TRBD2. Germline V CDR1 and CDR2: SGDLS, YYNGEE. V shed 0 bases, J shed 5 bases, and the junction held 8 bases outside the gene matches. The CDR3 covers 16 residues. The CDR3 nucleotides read TGTGCCAGCAGCGTAGGGGTAATAGCGGGAGCGGAGACCCAGTACTTC. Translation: CASSVGVIAGAETQYF.

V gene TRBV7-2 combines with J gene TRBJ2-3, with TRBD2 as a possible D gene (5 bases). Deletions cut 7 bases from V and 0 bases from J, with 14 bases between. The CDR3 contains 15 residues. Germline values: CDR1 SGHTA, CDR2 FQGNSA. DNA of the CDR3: TGTGCCAGCACTAAGAGCGGAACTAGCACAGATACGCAGTATTTT. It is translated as CASTKSGTSTDTQYF.

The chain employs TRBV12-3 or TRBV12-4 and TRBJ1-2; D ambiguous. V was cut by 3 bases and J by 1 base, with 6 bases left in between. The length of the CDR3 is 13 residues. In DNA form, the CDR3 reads TGTGCCAGCAGTTTGAACAGTAACTATGGCTACACCTTC. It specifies CASSLNSNYGYTF.

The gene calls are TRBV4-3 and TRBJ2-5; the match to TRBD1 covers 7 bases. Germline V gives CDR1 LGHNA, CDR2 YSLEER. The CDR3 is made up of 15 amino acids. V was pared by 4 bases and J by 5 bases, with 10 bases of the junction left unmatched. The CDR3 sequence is CASSRGNRGGETQYF. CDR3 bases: TGCGCCAGCAGCCGAGGAAACAGGGGTGGGGAGACCCAGTACTTC.

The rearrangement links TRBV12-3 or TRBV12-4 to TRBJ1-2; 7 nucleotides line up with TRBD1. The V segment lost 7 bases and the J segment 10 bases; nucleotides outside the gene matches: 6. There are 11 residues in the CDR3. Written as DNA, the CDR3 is TGTGCCAGCACGACAGGGTTTGACTACACCTTC. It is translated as CASTTGFDYTF.

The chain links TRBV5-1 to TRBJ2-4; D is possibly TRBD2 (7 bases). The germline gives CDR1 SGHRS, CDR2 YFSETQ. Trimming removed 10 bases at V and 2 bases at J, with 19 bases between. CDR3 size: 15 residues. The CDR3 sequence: CAPKGGAQSKNIQYF. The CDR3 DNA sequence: TGCGCCCCAAAGGGGGGGGCACAGTCCAAAAACATTCAGTACTTC.

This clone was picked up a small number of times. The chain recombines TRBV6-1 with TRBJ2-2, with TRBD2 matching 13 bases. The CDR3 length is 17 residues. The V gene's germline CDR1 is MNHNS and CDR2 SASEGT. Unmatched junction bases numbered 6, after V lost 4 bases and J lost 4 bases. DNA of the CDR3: TGTGCCAGCAGTGTAACTAGCGGGAGGGTCGGCACCGGGGAGCTGTTTTTT. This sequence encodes CASSVTSGRVGTGELFF.

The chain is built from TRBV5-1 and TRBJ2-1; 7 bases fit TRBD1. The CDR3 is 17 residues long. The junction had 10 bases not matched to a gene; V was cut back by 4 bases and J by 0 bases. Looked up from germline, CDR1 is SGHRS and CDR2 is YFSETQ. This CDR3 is CASSPGQSTSSYNEQFF. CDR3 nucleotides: TGCGCCAGCAGCCCGGGACAGTCAACGAGCTCCTACAATGAGCAGTTCTTC.